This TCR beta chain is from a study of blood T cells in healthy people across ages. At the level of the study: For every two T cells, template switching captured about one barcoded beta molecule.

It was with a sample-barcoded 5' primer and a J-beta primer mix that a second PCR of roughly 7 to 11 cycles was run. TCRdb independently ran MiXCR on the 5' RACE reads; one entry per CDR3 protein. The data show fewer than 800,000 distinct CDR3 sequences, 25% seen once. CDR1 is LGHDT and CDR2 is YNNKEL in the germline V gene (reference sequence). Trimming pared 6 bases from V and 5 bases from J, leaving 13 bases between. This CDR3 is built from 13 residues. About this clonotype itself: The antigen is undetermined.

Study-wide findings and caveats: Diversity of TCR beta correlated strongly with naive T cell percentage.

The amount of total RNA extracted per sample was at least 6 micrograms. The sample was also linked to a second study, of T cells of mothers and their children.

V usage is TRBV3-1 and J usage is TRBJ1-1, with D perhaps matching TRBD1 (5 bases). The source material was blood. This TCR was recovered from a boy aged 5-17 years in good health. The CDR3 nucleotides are TGTGCCAGCAGTGATACGGGGGATACTGAAGCTTTCTTT. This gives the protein CASSDTGDTEAFF.